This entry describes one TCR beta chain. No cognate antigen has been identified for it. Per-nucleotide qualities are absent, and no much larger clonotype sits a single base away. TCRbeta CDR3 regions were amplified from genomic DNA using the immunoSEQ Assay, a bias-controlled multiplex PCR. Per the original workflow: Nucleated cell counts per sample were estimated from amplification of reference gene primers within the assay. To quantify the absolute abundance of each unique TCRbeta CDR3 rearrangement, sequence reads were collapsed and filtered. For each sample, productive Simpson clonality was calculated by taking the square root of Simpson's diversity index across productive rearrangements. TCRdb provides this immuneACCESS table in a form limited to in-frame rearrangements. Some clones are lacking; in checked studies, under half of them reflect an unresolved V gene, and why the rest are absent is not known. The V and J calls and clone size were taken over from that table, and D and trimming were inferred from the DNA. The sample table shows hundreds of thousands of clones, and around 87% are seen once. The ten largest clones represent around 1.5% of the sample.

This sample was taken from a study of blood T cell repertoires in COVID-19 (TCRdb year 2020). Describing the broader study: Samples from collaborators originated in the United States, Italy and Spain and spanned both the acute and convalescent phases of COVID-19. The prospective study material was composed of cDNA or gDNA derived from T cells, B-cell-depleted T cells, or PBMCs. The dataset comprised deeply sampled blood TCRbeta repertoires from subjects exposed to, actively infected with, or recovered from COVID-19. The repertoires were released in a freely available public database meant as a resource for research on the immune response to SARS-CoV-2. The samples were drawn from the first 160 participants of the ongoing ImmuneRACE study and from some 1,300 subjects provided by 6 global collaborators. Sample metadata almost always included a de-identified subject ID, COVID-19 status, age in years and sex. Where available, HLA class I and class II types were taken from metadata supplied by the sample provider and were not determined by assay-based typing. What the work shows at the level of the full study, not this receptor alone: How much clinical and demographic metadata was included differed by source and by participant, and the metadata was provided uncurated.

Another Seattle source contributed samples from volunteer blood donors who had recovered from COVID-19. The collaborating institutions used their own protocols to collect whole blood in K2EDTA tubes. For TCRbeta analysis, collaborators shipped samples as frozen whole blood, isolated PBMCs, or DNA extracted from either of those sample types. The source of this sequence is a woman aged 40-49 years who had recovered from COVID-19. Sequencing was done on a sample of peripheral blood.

The nucleotide sequence is TGTGCCGGCGGGACTATCGTCATCGGGGAGCTGTTTTTT. It translates as CAGGTIVIGELFF. The V and J genes are TRBV6-5 and TRBJ2-2; TRBD2 aligns with 7 central bases. CDR1 and CDR2 (MNHEY, SVGAGI) derive from the germline V gene. Its CDR3 holds 13 amino acids, cysteine through phenylalanine. Of all the DNA, just the CDR3 is kept, 39 bases in frame from base 1. Compared with germline, V lacks 11 bases and J lacks 7 bases; bases without a gene match: 10.